Reported below is one TCR beta chain. The V gene's germline CDR1 is SGHDN and CDR2 FVKESK. The CDR3 totals 16 residues. The junction had 9 bases not matched to a gene; V was cut back by 5 bases and J by 2 bases. The sample originates from a study of blood T cell repertoires in COVID-19. Study information: PBMCs, B-cell-depleted T cells, or T cells provided the cDNA or gDNA that made up the material.

Assay: immunoSEQ multiplex PCR; the TCRdb copy retains only in-frame clones and omits some. The table shows tens of thousands of clones, with around nine tenths occurring only once. Sequencing was performed on peripheral blood. V gene TRBV14 combines with J gene TRBJ2-7; TRBD2 matches 10 bases. The source of this sequence is a woman aged 80 or older with active or convalescent COVID-19. For the CDR3, the DNA is TGTGCCAGCAGCGACGGAAGAGCGGGGGGGACCTACGAGCAGTACTTC. Its translation: CASSDGRAGGTYEQYF.